Below, one T cell receptor (beta chain) is given with its context. CDR3 size: 13 residues. V was trimmed by 6 bases and J by 4 bases, leaving 7 bases between them. Per germline, CDR1 MNHEY and CDR2 SMNVEV (reference sequence). The data are from a study of blood T cell repertoires in COVID-19. Study details: In each case, the material was cDNA or gDNA derived from T cells, B-cell-depleted T cells, or PBMCs.

Using immunoSEQ multiplex PCR, the repertoire was profiled, and TCRdb retains in-frame clones only, with some absent. The sample holds more than 150,000 clones, around nine tenths seen once. V and J are TRBV27 and TRBJ2-6, with D unresolved. The receptor was derived from a man aged 35-49 years with acute or convalescent COVID-19. The sample consisted of peripheral blood. The CDR3 here is CASRVTGANVLTF. The CDR3 DNA follows: TGTGCCAGCAGGGTGACAGGGGCCAACGTCCTGACTTTC.